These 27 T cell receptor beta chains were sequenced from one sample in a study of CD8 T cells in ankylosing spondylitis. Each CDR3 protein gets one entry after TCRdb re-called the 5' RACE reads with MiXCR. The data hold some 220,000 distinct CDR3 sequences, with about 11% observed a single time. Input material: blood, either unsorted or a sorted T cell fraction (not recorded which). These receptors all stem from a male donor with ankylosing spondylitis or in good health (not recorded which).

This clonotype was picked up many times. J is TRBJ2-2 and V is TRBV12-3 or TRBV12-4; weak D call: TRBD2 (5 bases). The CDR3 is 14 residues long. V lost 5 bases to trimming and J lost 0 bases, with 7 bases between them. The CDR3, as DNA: TGTGCCAGCAGTCCGGGATCGAACACCGGGGAGCTGTTTTTT. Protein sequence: CASSPGSNTGELFF.

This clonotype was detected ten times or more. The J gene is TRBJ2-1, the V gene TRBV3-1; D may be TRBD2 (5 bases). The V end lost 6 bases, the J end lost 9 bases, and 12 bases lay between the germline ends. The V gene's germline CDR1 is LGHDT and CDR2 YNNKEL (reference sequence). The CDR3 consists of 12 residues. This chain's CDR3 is CASSPLGSEQFF. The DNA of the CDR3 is TGTGCCAGCAGTCCGCTAGGGAGTGAGCAGTTCTTC.

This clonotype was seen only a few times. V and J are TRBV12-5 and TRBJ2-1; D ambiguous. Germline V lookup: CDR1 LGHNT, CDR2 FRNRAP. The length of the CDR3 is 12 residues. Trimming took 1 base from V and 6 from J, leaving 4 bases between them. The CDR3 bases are TGTGCTAGTGGTTTGGCCCTCAATGAGCAGTTCTTC. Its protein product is CASGLALNEQFF.

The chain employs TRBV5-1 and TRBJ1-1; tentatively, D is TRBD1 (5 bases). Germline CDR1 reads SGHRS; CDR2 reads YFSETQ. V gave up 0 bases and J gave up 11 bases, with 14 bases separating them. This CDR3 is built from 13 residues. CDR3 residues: CASSLGPRDEAFF. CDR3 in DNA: TGCGCCAGCAGCTTGGGTCCGCGGGACGAGGCTTTCTTT. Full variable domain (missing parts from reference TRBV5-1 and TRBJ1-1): KAGVTQTPRYLIKTRGQQVTLSCSPISGHRSVSWYQQTPGQGLQFLFEYFSETQRNKGNFPGRFSGRQFSNSRSEMNVSTLELGDSALYLCASSLGPRDEAFFGQGTRLTVV.

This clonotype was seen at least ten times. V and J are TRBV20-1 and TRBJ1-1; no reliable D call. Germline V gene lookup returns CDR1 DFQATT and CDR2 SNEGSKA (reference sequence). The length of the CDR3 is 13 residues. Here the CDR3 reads CSTDGLLNTEAFF. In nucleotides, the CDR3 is TGCTCTACAGACGGACTCTTGAACACTGAAGCTTTCTTT.

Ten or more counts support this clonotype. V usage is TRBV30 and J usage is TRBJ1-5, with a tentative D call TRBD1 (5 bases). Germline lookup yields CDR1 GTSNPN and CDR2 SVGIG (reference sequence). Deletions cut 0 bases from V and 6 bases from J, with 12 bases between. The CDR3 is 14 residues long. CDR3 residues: CAWSVGRGGQPQHF. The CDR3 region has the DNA TGTGCCTGGAGTGTAGGCCGGGGGGGTCAGCCCCAGCATTTT.

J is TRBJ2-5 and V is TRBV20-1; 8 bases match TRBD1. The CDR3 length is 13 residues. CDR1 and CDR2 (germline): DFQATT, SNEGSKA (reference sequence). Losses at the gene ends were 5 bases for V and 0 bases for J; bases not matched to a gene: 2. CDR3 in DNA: TGCAGTGCTGGCAGGGGGCACCAAGAGACCCAGTACTTC. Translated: CSAGRGHQETQYF.

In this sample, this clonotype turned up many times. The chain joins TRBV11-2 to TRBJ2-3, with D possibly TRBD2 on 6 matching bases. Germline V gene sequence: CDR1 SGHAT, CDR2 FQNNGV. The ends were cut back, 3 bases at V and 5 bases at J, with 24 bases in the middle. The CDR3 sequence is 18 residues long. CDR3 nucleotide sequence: TGTGCCAGCAGCTTTAAGGCCCCCCGGACTACTTTAAGAGATACGCAGTATTTT. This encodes CASSFKAPRTTLRDTQYF.

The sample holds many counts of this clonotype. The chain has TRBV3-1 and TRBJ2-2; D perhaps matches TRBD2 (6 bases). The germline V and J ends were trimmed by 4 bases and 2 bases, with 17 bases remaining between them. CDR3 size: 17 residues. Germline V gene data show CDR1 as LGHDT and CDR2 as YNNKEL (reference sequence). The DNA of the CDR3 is TGTGCCAGCAGCCCCCTCGGGAGAGCGGGTAACACCGGGGAGCTGTTTTTT. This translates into CASSPLGRAGNTGELFF.

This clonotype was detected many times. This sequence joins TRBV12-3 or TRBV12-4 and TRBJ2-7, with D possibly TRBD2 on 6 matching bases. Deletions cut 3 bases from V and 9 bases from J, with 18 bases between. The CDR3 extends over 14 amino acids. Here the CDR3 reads CASSLIGAGTAQYF. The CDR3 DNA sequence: TGTGCCAGCAGTTTGATAGGGGCCGGGACTGCGCAGTACTTC.

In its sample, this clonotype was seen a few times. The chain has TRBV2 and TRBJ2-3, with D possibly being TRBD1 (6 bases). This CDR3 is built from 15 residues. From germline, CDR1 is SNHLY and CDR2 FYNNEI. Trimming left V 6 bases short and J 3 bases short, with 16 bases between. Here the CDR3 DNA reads TGTGCCAGCAGGACGACCGATAGGGGGACAGATACGCAGTATTTT. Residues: CASRTTDRGTDTQYF. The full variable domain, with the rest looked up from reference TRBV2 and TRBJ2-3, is EPEVTQTPSHQVTQMGQEVILRCVPISNHLYFYWYRQILGQKVEFLVSFYNNEISEKSEIFDDQFSVERPDGSNFTLKIRSTKLEDSAMYFCASRTTDRGTDTQYFGPGTRLTVL.

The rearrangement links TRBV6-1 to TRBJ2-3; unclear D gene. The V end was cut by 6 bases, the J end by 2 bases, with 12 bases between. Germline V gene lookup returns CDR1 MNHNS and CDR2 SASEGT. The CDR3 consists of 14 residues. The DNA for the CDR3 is TGTGCCAGCAGGCCCGAGAGGCTCACAGATACGCAGTATTTT. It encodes CASRPERLTDTQYF.

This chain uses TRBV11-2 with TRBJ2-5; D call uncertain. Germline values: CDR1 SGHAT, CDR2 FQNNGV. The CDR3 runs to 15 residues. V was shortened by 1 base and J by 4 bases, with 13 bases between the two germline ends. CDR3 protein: CASSLGGDVLETQYF. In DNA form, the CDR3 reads TGTGCCAGCAGCTTAGGAGGCGACGTGCTAGAGACCCAGTACTTC. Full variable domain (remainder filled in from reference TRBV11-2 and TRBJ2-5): EAGVAQSPRYKIIEKRQSVAFWCNPISGHATLYWYQQILGQGPKLLIQFQNNGVVDDSQLPKDRFSAERLKGVDSTLKIQPAKLEDSAVYLCASSLGGDVLETQYFGPGTRLLVL.

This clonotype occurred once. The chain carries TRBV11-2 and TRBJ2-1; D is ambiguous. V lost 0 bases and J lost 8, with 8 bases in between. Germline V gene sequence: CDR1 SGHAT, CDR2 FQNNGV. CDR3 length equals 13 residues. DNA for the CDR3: TGTGCCAGCAGCTTAGACCTTGGCTATGAGCAGTTCTTC. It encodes CASSLDLGYEQFF.

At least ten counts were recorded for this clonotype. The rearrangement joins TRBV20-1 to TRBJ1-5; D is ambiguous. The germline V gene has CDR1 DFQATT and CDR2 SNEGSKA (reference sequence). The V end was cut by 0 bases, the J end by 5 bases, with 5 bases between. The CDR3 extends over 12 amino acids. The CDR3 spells CSAREGDQPQHF. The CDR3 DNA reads TGCAGTGCTAGAGAAGGAGATCAGCCCCAGCATTTT.

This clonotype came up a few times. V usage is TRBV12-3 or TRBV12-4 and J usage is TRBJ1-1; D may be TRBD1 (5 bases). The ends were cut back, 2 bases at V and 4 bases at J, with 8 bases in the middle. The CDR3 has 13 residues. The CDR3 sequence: CASSLQGPTEAFF. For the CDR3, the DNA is TGTGCCAGCAGTTTACAGGGTCCCACTGAAGCTTTCTTT.

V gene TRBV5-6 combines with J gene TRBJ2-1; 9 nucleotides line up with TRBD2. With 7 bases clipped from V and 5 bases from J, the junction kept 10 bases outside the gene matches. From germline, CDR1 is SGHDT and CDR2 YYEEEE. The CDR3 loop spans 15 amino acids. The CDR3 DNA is TGTGCCAGCTGGAGACTAGCGGCCCCTAACAATGAGCAGTTCTTC. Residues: CASWRLAAPNNEQFF.

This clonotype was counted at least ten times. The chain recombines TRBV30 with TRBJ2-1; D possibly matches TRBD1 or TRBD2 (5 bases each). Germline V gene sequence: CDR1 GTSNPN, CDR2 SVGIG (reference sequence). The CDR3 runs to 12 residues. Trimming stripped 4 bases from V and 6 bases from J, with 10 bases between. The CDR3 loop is CAWKTGLNEQFF. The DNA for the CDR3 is TGTGCCTGGAAAACAGGACTCAATGAGCAGTTCTTC.

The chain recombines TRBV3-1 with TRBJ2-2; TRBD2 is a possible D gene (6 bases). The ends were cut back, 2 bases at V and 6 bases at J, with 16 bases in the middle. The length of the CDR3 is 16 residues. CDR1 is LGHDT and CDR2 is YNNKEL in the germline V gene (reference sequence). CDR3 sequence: CASSQPPGLRPGELFF. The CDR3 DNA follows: TGTGCCAGCAGCCAACCCCCGGGACTTAGGCCCGGGGAGCTGTTTTTT.

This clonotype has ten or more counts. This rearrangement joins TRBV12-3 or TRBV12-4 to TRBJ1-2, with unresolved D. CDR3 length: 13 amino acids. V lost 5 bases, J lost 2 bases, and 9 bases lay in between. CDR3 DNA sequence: TGTGCCAGCAGTGCCACAAGCAACTATGGCTACACCTTC. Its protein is CASSATSNYGYTF.

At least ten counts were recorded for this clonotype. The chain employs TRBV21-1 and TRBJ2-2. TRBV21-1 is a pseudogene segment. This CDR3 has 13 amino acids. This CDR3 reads CAAFGPNTGELFF. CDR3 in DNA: TGTGCCGCCTTCGGGCCGAACACCGGGGAGCTGTTTTTT.

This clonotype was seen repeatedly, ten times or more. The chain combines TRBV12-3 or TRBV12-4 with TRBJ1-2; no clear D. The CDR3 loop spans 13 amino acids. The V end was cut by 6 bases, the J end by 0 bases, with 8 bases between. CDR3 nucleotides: TGTGCCAGCAGCCTTAGGGCTAACTATGGCTACACCTTC. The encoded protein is CASSLRANYGYTF.

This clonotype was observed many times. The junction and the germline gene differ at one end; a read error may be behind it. As DNA, the CDR3 is TGTGCCAGCAGCTTAGTAGACCAGCGTCAAGACTTC. Translating it yields CASSLVDQRQDF. The chain combines TRBV7-2 with TRBJ2-7, with no clear D. The CDR3 sequence is 12 residues long. Germline V gives CDR1 SGHTA, CDR2 FQGNSA.

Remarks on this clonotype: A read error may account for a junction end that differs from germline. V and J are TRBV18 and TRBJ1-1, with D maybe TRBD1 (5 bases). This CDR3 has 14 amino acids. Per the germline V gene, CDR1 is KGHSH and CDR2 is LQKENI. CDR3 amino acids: CTSSPGLMNTEAFF. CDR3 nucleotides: TGTACCAGCTCACCGGGACTAATGAACACTGAAGCTTTCTTT.

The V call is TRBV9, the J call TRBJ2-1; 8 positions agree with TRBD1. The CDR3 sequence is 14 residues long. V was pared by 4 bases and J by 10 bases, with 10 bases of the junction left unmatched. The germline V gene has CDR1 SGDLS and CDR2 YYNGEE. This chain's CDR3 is CASSLRPTGAEQFF. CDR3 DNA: TGTGCCAGCAGCCTACGCCCGACAGGGGCCGAGCAGTTCTTC.

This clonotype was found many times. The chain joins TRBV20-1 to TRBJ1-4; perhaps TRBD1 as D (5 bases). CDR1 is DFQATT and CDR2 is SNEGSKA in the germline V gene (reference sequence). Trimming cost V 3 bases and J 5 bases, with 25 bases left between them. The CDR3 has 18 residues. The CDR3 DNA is TGCAGTGCTAGTAAGGCCAGAACGGATCCGAGGGACAATGAAAAACTGTTTTTT. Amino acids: CSASKARTDPRDNEKLFF.

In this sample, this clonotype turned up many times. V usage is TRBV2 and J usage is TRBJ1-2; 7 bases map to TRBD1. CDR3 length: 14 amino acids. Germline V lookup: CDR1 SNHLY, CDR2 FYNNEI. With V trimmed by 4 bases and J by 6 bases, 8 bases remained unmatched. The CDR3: CASSGRGSEDGYTF. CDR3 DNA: TGTGCCAGCAGTGGCAGGGGGAGTGAGGATGGCTACACCTTC.